This T cell receptor beta chain emerged from a study of blood T cell repertoires in COVID-19 (dated by TCRdb to about 2020). For the wider study: Collaborator samples came from the United States, Italy and Spain and covered acute and convalescent phases of COVID-19. The material from the prospective study consisted of cDNA or gDNA derived from T cells, B-cell-depleted T cells, or PBMCs. The dataset comprised deeply sampled blood TCRbeta repertoires from subjects exposed to, actively infected with, or recovered from COVID-19. The repertoires were made available in a free public database intended to serve as a resource for research on the immune response to SARS-CoV-2. Samples were obtained from the ongoing ImmuneRACE study (first 160 participants) and from about 1,300 subjects provided by 6 global collaborators. Nearly every sample came with metadata listing a de-identified subject ID, COVID-19 status, age in years and sex. HLA class I and class II types, where available, came from metadata supplied by the sample provider rather than from assay-based typing. Study-level results and caveats: The quantity of clinical and demographic metadata differed by source and by participant and was supplied without curation.

Each collaborating institution followed its own protocols to collect whole blood in K2EDTA tubes. For TCRbeta analysis, collaborators shipped samples as frozen whole blood, isolated PBMCs, or DNA extracted from either of those sample types. TCRbeta CDR3 regions were amplified from genomic DNA using the immunoSEQ Assay, a bias-controlled multiplex PCR. In the original analysis: The number of nucleated cells in each sample was estimated by amplification of reference gene primers within the assay. To quantify the absolute abundance of each unique TCRbeta CDR3 rearrangement, sequence reads were collapsed and filtered. For each sample, productive Simpson clonality was calculated by taking the square root of Simpson's diversity index across productive rearrangements. TCRdb's version of the immuneACCESS table is confined to in-frame rearrangements and falls short of the full clone set. An unresolved V gene accounts for under half of the shortfall where checked; the remainder is of unknown origin. V and J calls plus clone size are reproduced from that table; the DNA served to infer D and trimming. The sample records some 49,000 clones, about 90% of which are singletons. Under 7.5% of the sample comes from the top ten.

The junction shows trimming of 0 bases on V and 5 bases on J, and the gene matches do not reach 5 bases of it. The CDR3 goes from the cysteine to the phenylalanine over 14 residues. CDR3 DNA is the only sequence kept; it has 42 bases, read in frame from the first base. Via the germline V gene (reference sequence), CDR1 is GTSNPN and CDR2 SVGIG. This clone was recorded once. Which antigen it targets is not known. The input lacks base qualities; no much larger clone sits a single base away. Sequenced sample: peripheral blood. The origin of this receptor is a man aged 50-59 years with active COVID-19. Here the chain combines TRBV30 and TRBJ2-5; a stretch of 8 junction bases matches TRBD2. The CDR3 sequence is CAWSVLSGMETQYF. The DNA reads TGTGCCTGGAGTGTACTTAGCGGGATGGAGACCCAGTACTTC. The variable domain in full, with residues beyond the CDR3 obtained from the reference TRBV30 and TRBJ2-5 genes, is SQTIHQWPATLVQPVGSPLSLECTVEGTSNPNLYWYRQAAGRGLQLLFYSVGIGQISSEVPQNLSASRPQDRQFILSSKKLLLSDSGFYLCAWSVLSGMETQYFGPGTRLLVL.